The entry below describes one T cell receptor (beta chain). Its antigen remains unknown. The data stem from a study of lymphopenia after photon versus proton radiotherapy. TCRdb keeps only in-frame clones here, not all; method: immunoSEQ multiplex PCR. The table lists 20,000 to 30,000 clones, 80% to 85% of them singletons. Study-level results: Under photons, naive T cells and diversity fell while effector/memory populations rose.

Sample: peripheral blood, taken from a patient treated with proton-based radiotherapy. This clonotype was obtained from a woman aged 70-85 years with pancreatic cancer.

The CDR3 reads CSAAETEQFF. In nucleotides, the CDR3 is TGCAGTGCCGCCGAGACTGAGCAGTTCTTC. The V gene is TRBV20-1, the J gene TRBJ2-1; D uncertain. This CDR3 is 10 amino acids long. V shed 6 bases and J shed 9 bases, with 9 bases lying between them. Germline V gene lookup returns CDR1 DFQATT and CDR2 SNEGSKA (reference sequence).